This paragraph reports one T cell receptor beta chain. Trimming cost V 4 bases and J 6 bases; bases outside gene matches: 6. The CDR3 is 14 amino acids. Per germline, CDR1 KGHSH and CDR2 LQKENI. Original methodology: Estimates of nucleated cell counts were drawn from the amplification of reference gene primers. Using immunoSEQ multiplex PCR, the repertoire was profiled, and TCRdb retains in-frame clones only, with some absent. That table is the source of V, J and clone size, and D and trimming were worked out from the DNA. Of over 250,000 clones in the sample, roughly 85% were seen once. This sample was included in a study of blood T cell repertoires in COVID-19. Study overall: Sources were T cells, B-cell-depleted T cells, or PBMCs; the material itself was cDNA or gDNA.

Individuals aged about 18 to 89 years were recruited from 24 US areas. Allocation to cohorts depended on clinical history reported by the participants. The specimen was PBMCs or T cells enriched from blood (not recorded which). This TCR came from a man between 35 and 55 years old who had been exposed to COVID-19. The chain links TRBV18 to TRBJ1-1; 9 bases line up with TRBD1. CDR3 DNA: TGTGCCAGCTCACTCGGACAGGGGATCTCTGAAGCTTTCTTT. Its translation: CASSLGQGISEAFF.